This T cell receptor beta chain was profiled in a study of blood T cell repertoires in COVID-19. Trimming stripped 5 bases from V and 1 base from J, with 11 bases between. From germline, CDR1 is SGHTA and CDR2 FQGNSA. The CDR3 runs to 14 residues. TCRdb's table, derived via immunoSEQ multiplex PCR, lists solely in-frame clones and lacks some. The table has 200,000 to 250,000 clones, about 84% seen once. Individuals drawn from approximately 22 US areas were about 18 to 100 years old. The sequence came from a man younger than 40 with acute COVID-19. The chain has TRBV7-2 and TRBJ2-5, with D possibly TRBD2 on 6 matching bases. Material: PBMCs or T cells enriched from blood (not recorded which). CDR3 nucleotides: TGTGCCAGCAGCCGGCCGGGAGCCCAAGAGACCCAGTACTTC. Translating it yields CASSRPGAQETQYF.